This T cell receptor (beta chain) derives from a study of beta chain features in type 1 diabetes. The isolated RNA, all of it, was reverse transcribed, so expressed TCRB transcripts were what got sequenced. Using immunoSEQ multiplex PCR, the repertoire was profiled, and TCRdb retains in-frame clones only, with some absent. The table has 860,000 or so clones, roughly 16% seen once; the top ten hold 0.02% to 0.025%. The CDR3 is 13 residues long. The germline CDR1 and CDR2 sequences are SGHTA and FQGNSA. Trimming at V came to 2 bases and at J to 6 bases, leaving 3 bases not matched to a gene. This clone was found a few times. Additional DNA sequences in this sample encode the identical CDR3.

Sequencing was performed on naive CD4+ T cells from blood. This sequence joins TRBV7-2 and TRBJ1-1; 7 bases match TRBD1. The sequence derives from a young woman in good health. The CDR3 DNA follows: TGTGCCAGCAGCTTAAACAGGGGTGCTGAAGCTTTCTTT. This encodes CASSLNRGAEAFF.